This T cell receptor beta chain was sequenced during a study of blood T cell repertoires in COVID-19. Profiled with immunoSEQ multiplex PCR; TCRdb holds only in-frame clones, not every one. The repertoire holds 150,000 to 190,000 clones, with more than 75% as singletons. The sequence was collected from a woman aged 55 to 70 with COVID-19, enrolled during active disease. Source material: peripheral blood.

The CDR3 reads CASSEARVGGYGYTF. CDR3 DNA sequence: TGTGCCAGCAGTGAAGCGAGGGTGGGGGGTTATGGCTACACCTTC. The V call is TRBV2, the J call TRBJ1-2; a possible D gene is TRBD1 (5 bases). Trimming left V 0 bases short and J 5 bases short, with 13 bases between. CDR3 length equals 15 residues. Germline V CDR1 and CDR2: SNHLY, FYNNEI.